This T cell receptor (beta chain) is from a study of cytomegalovirus exposure and HLA in healthy donors. The overall study: Within an early data release were about 85 million unique TCRs drawn from HLA-typed donors.

The CDR3 consists of 15 residues. V lost 2 bases and J 1 base, leaving 9 bases between the germline ends. The germline V gene encodes CDR1 MDHEN and CDR2 SYDVKM. Primers for the PCR totalled 60 Vbeta and 13 Jbeta. Clones were read by immunoSEQ multiplex PCR, and TCRdb kept only the in-frame ones, dropping some. This sample has about 130,000 clones, with around three quarters found just once. The material sequenced was PBMCs. This chain links TRBV28 with TRBJ1-5; D is unclear. The TCR comes from a woman aged 45 to 65 in good health and CMV-seronegative. CDR3 sequence reads: CASSLEWESNQPQHF. The CDR3, as DNA: TGTGCCAGCAGTTTAGAATGGGAGAGCAATCAGCCCCAGCATTTT.